The source of this T cell receptor beta chain is a study of OX40 agonist ivuxolimab in advanced cancers. General study findings and limits: Expanded clones belonging to CD8+ T cells outnumbered, on average, those of CD4+. Partly responding patients at 0.1-3.0 mg/kg showed some of the smallest clonal expansion.

CDR1 LNHDA and CDR2 SQIVND come from the germline V gene (reference sequence). V lost 5 bases and J lost 5, with 13 bases in between. The CDR3 is 13 amino acids. As concerns this clone: Its antigen is as yet unknown.

At cycle 4 day 1, cycle 7 day 1, and baseline, blood was sampled. The repertoire was sequenced with immunoSEQ multiplex PCR; TCRdb's copy has only in-frame clones and lacks some. In the table there are around 140,000 clones, 85% to 95% of which are singletons. The chain joins TRBV19 to TRBJ2-7; D possibly uses TRBD1 or TRBD2 (6 bases each). Specimen: CD4+ or CD8+ T cells sorted from blood, collected in a trial of the OX40 agonist ivuxolimab. This clonotype was sampled from an adult with an advanced solid tumor such as melanoma, head and neck, liver or kidney cancer. The CDR3 region has the DNA TGTGCCAGTAGTCAAGAGGGGGGCCACGAGCAGTACTTC. Protein: CASSQEGGHEQYF.